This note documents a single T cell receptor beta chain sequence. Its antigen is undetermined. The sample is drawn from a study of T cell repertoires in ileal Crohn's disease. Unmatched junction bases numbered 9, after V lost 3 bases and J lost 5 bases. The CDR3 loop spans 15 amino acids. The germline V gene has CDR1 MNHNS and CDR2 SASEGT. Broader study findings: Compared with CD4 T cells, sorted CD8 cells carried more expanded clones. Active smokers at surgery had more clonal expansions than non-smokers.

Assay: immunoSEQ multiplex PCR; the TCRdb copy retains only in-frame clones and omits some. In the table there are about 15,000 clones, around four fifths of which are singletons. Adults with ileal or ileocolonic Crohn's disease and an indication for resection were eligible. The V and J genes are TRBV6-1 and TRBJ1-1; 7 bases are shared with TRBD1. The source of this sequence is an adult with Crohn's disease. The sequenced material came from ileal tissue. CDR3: CASSDVYRGGTEAFF. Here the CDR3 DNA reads TGTGCCAGCAGTGATGTTTACAGGGGAGGAACTGAAGCTTTCTTT.